This T cell receptor beta chain was identified during a study of cytomegalovirus exposure and HLA in healthy donors. Whole-study findings and limits: It was reported in a later analysis that an Asian-associated ancestry cluster showed fewer N-insertions than the approximately 700-donor mean.

Germline V gene sequence: CDR1 SGDLS, CDR2 YYNGEE. The V segment lost 2 bases and the J segment 3 bases; nucleotides outside the gene matches: 4. The length of the CDR3 is 14 residues. As to this clone: Its antigen is not identified.

PCR was performed using 60 Vbeta and 13 Jbeta primers. Per the study methods: In a later analysis, the count reached some 83 million unique TCR beta chains, with 9 million to 11 million shared. Clones were read by immunoSEQ multiplex PCR, and TCRdb kept only the in-frame ones, dropping some. V and J calls and clone size follow that table, whereas D and trimming were derived from the DNA. The data show about 130,000 clones, roughly 88% seen once. Sequencing input: PBMCs. The V and J genes are TRBV9 and TRBJ2-5; TRBD2 matches at 7 bases. The TCR comes from a boy aged 10-17 years in good health and CMV-seronegative. The CDR3 coding sequence is TGTGCCAGCAGCGTGGAAGCGGGGAAAGAGACCCAGTACTTC. This sequence encodes CASSVEAGKETQYF.